This T cell receptor beta chain emerged from a study of Ad26.COV2.S vaccination and SARS-CoV-2 variants. Study in general: Each vaccinee took Ad26.COV2.S intramuscularly, once or twice 56 days apart.

V gave up 3 bases and J gave up 7 bases, with 15 bases separating them. The CDR3 has 14 residues. Germline loops: CDR1 SGHVS, CDR2 FQNEAQ. This sample's treatment: about 20 received Ad26.COV2.S at low or high dose, single or two shots; a few received placebo; per-sample allocation not given. At day 63 after the first vaccine or placebo injection, samples were drawn. Clones were sequenced by immunoSEQ multiplex PCR, and TCRdb holds only the in-frame ones, with some missing. Altogether approximately 410,000 clones are present, 92% being singletons, with the ten largest covering about 1.6%. This material consisted of peripheral blood, taken in a trial of Ad26.COV2.S vaccine versus placebo. The chain is built from TRBV7-8 and TRBJ1-1; the D is unclear. This clonotype was obtained from a person aged 18-60 years who received the Ad26.COV2.S COVID-19 vaccine or a placebo. The CDR3 here is CASSFALGKREAFF. CDR3 sequence (DNA): TGTGCCAGCAGCTTCGCCTTAGGGAAGCGTGAAGCTTTCTTT. Based on the CDR3 plus reference TRBV7-8 and TRBJ1-1, the full variable domain is GAGVSQSPRYKVAKRGQDVALRCDPISGHVSLFWYQQALGQGPEFLTYFQNEAQLDKSGLPSDRFFAERPEGSVSTLKIQRTQQEDSAVYLCASSFALGKREAFFGQGTRLTVV.